The clone carrying this T cell receptor (beta chain) occurred a few times. Its antigen remains unknown. This entry is derived from a study of response to subunit inactivated influenza vaccine. General study points: Researchers suggested that each seasonal influenza vaccination recruits few new T cells.

Germline V gene lookup returns CDR1 SNHLY and CDR2 FYNNEI. With 3 bases removed from V and 7 bases from J, the gap between germline ends came to 12 bases. The CDR3 spans 13 residues. A single record per CDR3 protein comes from TCRdb applying MiXCR to the RT-PCR reads. The top ten hold roughly 12% of the sample, which has about 650,000 distinct CDR3 sequences, 15% to 19% seen once. The V call is TRBV2, the J call TRBJ1-2; perhaps TRBD1 as D (6 bases). The TCR sequence derives from a man in his fifties or sixties who received an inactivated influenza vaccine. The sequencing used PBMCs from blood, collected 11 to 12 days after vaccination. In DNA, the CDR3 is TGTGCCAGCAGTGACAACCAGGGGACTGGCTACACCTTC. This translates into CASSDNQGTGYTF.